A single T cell receptor beta chain is shown here with its context. These data are taken from a study of cytotoxic CD8 clonotypes in ibrutinib-treated CLL. Only in-frame clones appear in the TCRdb table, and some are missing; sequencing was by immunoSEQ multiplex PCR. Of about 200,000 clones listed, 70% to 75% were seen once; the top ten hold 5.5% to 7%. CDR1 SEHNR and CDR2 FQNEAQ come from the germline V gene (reference sequence). After removal of 1 base from V and 2 bases from J, the junction contained 11 bases not matched to a gene. The CDR3 consists of 17 residues. The TCR sequence derives from a human donor with chronic lymphocytic leukemia. Sequenced here: PBMCs, sampled after 12 months of ibrutinib treatment. The rearrangement links TRBV7-9 to TRBJ2-7, with 7 nucleotides matching TRBD1. Here the CDR3 DNA reads TGTGCCAGCAGCTTAGTCCTTGGGGACAGAACTCCCTACGAGCAGTACTTC. This sequence encodes CASSLVLGDRTPYEQYF.